This TCR beta chain appears in the sequencing data of a study of shared clonotypes between healthy human individuals. Data came from immunoSEQ multiplex PCR; TCRdb stores just in-frame clones and leaves some out. The sample carries some 1,600,000 clones, about 98% recorded once. Material for sequencing was naive CD4+ T cells sorted from blood. Subset in this sample: CD45RA+ positively selected. This clonotype was obtained from a man under 40 in good health.

In DNA, the CDR3 is TGTGCCAGCTCAGGAGGCGGGACTGAGAACACTGAAGCTTTCTTT. Translating gives CASSGGGTENTEAFF. This chain uses TRBV18 with TRBJ1-1; tentatively, D is TRBD1 (5 bases). The CDR3 runs to 15 residues. Trimming shortened V by 5 bases and J by 1 base, and 14 bases separated the two germline ends. Per germline, CDR1 KGHSH and CDR2 LQKENI.